Presented here are 13 T cell receptor beta chains from one specimen sequenced in a study of T cells in Graves' hyperthyroidism and ophthalmopathy. Researchers amplified the TCR beta CDR3 regions from RNA transcripts. When the TCR CDR3 underwent first-round RT-PCR, the HTBI primer set was used. In TCRdb, the multiplex PCR reads were re-called with MiXCR into one record per CDR3 protein. The profile covers 500,000 to 600,000 distinct CDR3 sequences, with roughly 21% appearing a single time and 40% to 50% taken by the ten largest. Sequencing was done on a sample of blood. The source is a man aged 40-49 years with Graves' ophthalmopathy.

J is TRBJ2-1 and V is TRBV11-2; 9 nucleotides align to TRBD1. This CDR3 comprises 16 residues. Trimming at V came to 5 bases and at J to 4 bases, leaving 9 bases not matched to a gene. Germline CDR1 is SGHAT and CDR2 is FQNNGV. For the CDR3, the DNA is TGTGCCAGCAGCCCCTCGACAGGGGGGTTATACAATGAGCAGTTCTTC. As protein: CASSPSTGGLYNEQFF.

This clonotype was picked up many times. The rearrangement joins TRBV3-1 to TRBJ2-7; D not resolved. The CDR3 runs to 12 residues. Trimming took 0 bases from V and 3 from J, leaving 3 bases between them. Germline-derived CDR1 and CDR2 are LGHDT and YNNKEL (reference sequence). In nucleotides, the CDR3 is TGTGCCAGCAGCCAAGAAGACTACGAGCAGTACTTC. Protein: CASSQEDYEQYF.

Turning to this clonotype: A read error may produce the germline difference seen at one junction end. The J gene is TRBJ2-1, the V gene TRBV28; 10 bases match TRBD2. Per the germline V gene, CDR1 is MDHEN and CDR2 is SYDVKM. The CDR3 length is 13 residues. The chain's CDR3 is CASRGTSVSKQFF. The CDR3, as DNA: TGCGCCAGCAGAGGGACTAGCGTCAGTAAGCAGTTCTTC.

V is TRBV20-1 and J is TRBJ2-7; TRBD1 matches 7 bases. The trim removed 3 bases at V and 6 bases at J, leaving 14 bases unmatched. The length of the CDR3 is 15 residues. Looked up from germline, CDR1 is DFQATT and CDR2 is SNEGSKA (reference sequence). Here the CDR3 reads CSARVTGAHTGEQYF. As DNA, the CDR3 is TGCAGTGCTAGGGTTACAGGGGCGCATACCGGCGAGCAGTACTTC.

The rearrangement uses TRBV15 and TRBJ1-1, with 11 bases fitting TRBD1. This CDR3 spans 15 amino acids. V trimming: 5 bases; J trimming: 4 bases; junction bases outside the gene matches: 6. Germline lookup yields CDR1 LNHNV and CDR2 YYDKDF (reference sequence). The CDR3 protein is CATSGQGARGTEAFF. As DNA, the CDR3 is TGTGCCACCAGCGGACAGGGGGCGCGGGGCACTGAAGCTTTCTTT.

This sequence joins TRBV28 and TRBJ1-1; 7 bases are a match to TRBD1. The CDR3 loop spans 14 amino acids. Germline-derived CDR1 and CDR2 are MDHEN and SYDVKM. Trimming took 6 bases from V and 0 from J; bases not matched to a gene: 4. CDR3 nucleotide sequence: TGTGCCAGCAGGGAGACAGGGATGAACACTGAAGCTTTCTTT. This translates into CASRETGMNTEAFF.

This clonotype was seen more than once but under ten times. The chain has TRBV6-1 and TRBJ2-1; maybe TRBD2 (6 bases). Deletions cut 6 bases from V and 0 bases from J, with 15 bases between. Per the germline V gene, CDR1 is MNHNS and CDR2 is SASEGT. The CDR3 runs to 16 residues. CDR3 protein: CASSPLARSSYNEQFF. The CDR3 DNA reads as TGTGCCAGCAGCCCCCTAGCGCGGAGCTCCTACAATGAGCAGTTCTTC.

This clonotype was detected ten times or more. The chain has TRBV30 and TRBJ2-7; TRBD1 or TRBD2 may be the D gene (6 bases each). CDR3 size: 14 residues. The V end was cut by 2 bases, the J end by 6 bases, with 17 bases between. Germline values: CDR1 GTSNPN, CDR2 SVGIG (reference sequence). CDR3 bases: TGTGCCTGGAGTCTACCTGGGGGGCGCGGCGAGCAGTACTTC. It codes for CAWSLPGGRGEQYF.

The table lists this clonotype with many counts. The chain has TRBV11-2 and TRBJ1-2; TRBD1 matches at 9 bases. With 4 bases clipped from V and 8 bases from J, the junction kept 11 bases outside the gene matches. CDR1 is SGHAT, CDR2 FQNNGV, per germline. The CDR3 consists of 15 residues. The CDR3 nucleotides are TGTGCCAGCAGCTCCCGGGAATTACAGGGGGCGGGCTACACCTTC. Its translation is CASSSRELQGAGYTF.

The V gene is TRBV7-9, the J gene TRBJ2-7; D is ambiguous. Per the germline V gene, CDR1 is SEHNR and CDR2 is FQNEAQ (reference sequence). The CDR3 length is 14 residues. V was trimmed by 2 bases and J by 7 bases, leaving 15 bases between them. CDR3 protein: CASSLNGLQGEQYF. The CDR3 nucleotides read TGTGCCAGCAGCTTAAACGGTTTGCAAGGGGAGCAGTACTTC. The full variable domain, its missing parts supplied by reference TRBV7-9 and TRBJ2-7, is DTGVSQNPRHKITKRGQNVTFRCDPISEHNRLYWYRQTLGQGPEFLTYFQNEAQLEKSRLLSDRFSAERPKGSFSTLEIQRTEQGDSAMYLCASSLNGLQGEQYFGPGTRLTVT.

The chain recombines TRBV18 with TRBJ2-1; 8 bases match TRBD1. The CDR3 runs 16 residues. V trimming: 3 bases; J trimming: 0 bases; junction bases outside the gene matches: 4. CDR1 and CDR2 from the germline V gene are KGHSH and LQKENI. CDR3 sequence (DNA): TGTGCCAGCTCACCCCTGGACAGGGCCTCCTACAATGAGCAGTTCTTC. Translated: CASSPLDRASYNEQFF.

This clonotype was detected many times. The rearrangement uses TRBV9 and TRBJ2-7, with D perhaps TRBD1 (6 bases). The CDR3 length is 11 residues. With 7 bases removed from V and 6 bases from J, the gap between germline ends came to 11 bases. The germline V gene encodes CDR1 SGDLS and CDR2 YYNGEE. The CDR3 bases are TGTGCCAGCCCTACAGGGTGCGAGCAGTACTTC. Residues: CASPTGCEQYF.

This clonotype was recorded at least ten times. V and J are TRBV4-3 and TRBJ2-1; TRBD2 is a possible D gene (7 bases). This CDR3 is 14 amino acids long. The V end lost 3 bases, the J end lost 9 bases, and 15 bases lay between the germline ends. Germline V gives CDR1 LGHNA, CDR2 YSLEER. The DNA for the CDR3 is TGCGCCAGCAGCCAGAATAGGGGGAGGGGTGAGCAGTTCTTC. Its translation is CASSQNRGRGEQFF.